This record concerns one TCR beta chain sequence. Its antigen is as yet unknown. These data belong to a study of lymphopenia after photon versus proton radiotherapy. General study findings and limits: Better survival with proton therapy was suggested as possible, not demonstrated. After the lymphocyte nadir, photon-treated repertoires showed oligoclonal expansion, especially of CD8+ Temra cells. In patients who died, overall survival fell as post-nadir TCR diversity dropped more.

CDR1 is SGHNT and CDR2 is YYREEE in the germline V gene (reference sequence). CDR3 length: 16 residues. After removal of 4 bases from V and 0 bases from J, the junction contained 4 bases not matched to a gene. Libraries were prepared by immunoSEQ multiplex PCR; TCRdb keeps only in-frame clonotypes and omits some of them. The sample has about 19,000 clones, over 80% seen once. The material sequenced was peripheral blood, taken from a patient treated with photon-based radiotherapy. The source of this sequence is a man between 60 and 70 years old with pancreatic cancer. The chain carries TRBV5-4 and TRBJ2-3, with TRBD1 matching 11 bases. The CDR3 DNA sequence: TGTGCCAGCAGCATGGGGACAGGGGGTAGCACAGATACGCAGTATTTT. Amino acids: CASSMGTGGSTDTQYF.